The next 5 T cell receptor beta chains were all read from a single sample in a study of T-cell memory formation after mild COVID-19. TCRdb independently ran MiXCR on the 5' RACE reads; one entry per CDR3 protein. This sample has 450,000 to 700,000 distinct CDR3 sequences, with roughly 18% found just once. Sequencing input: PBMCs or a T cell subset sorted from them (not recorded which). These receptors originate from an adult woman who had mild COVID-19 (a few samples of this study predate the infection). Cell type and time point are not known.

The sample holds a few counts of this clonotype. Here the CDR3 reads CASSLRLAGGYEQFF. In DNA form, the CDR3 reads TGTGCCAGCAGTTTAAGGCTAGCGGGAGGGTATGAGCAGTTCTTC. The chain recombines TRBV27 with TRBJ2-1, with 12 bases that match TRBD2. The J segment lost 8 bases and the V segment lost 2 bases, leaving 4 bases of the junction unmatched. The CDR3 length is 15 residues. Germline CDR1 is MNHEY and CDR2 is SMNVEV (reference sequence).

The V call is TRBV4-1, the J call TRBJ1-1; perhaps TRBD1 as D (6 bases). The V and J ends lost 2 bases and 6 bases respectively, with 13 bases between them. CDR1 and CDR2 from the germline V gene are MGHRA and YSYEKL. The CDR3 is 14 residues long. CDR3 sequence: CASSQLPGAAEAFF. The CDR3 region has the DNA TGCGCCAGCAGCCAATTACCAGGGGCGGCTGAAGCTTTCTTT.

This clonotype has more than one count but fewer than ten. The rearrangement links TRBV5-1 to TRBJ1-5, with unresolved D. Trimming removed 4 bases from V and 4 bases from J, with 9 bases in between. Germline CDR1 reads SGHRS; CDR2 reads YFSETQ. The CDR3 is 13 residues long. CDR3 protein: CASSGTPNQPQHF. The CDR3 region has the DNA TGCGCCAGCAGCGGAACCCCTAATCAGCCCCAGCATTTT.

The rearrangement links TRBV4-1 to TRBJ1-6; D is possibly TRBD1 (5 bases). CDR1 and CDR2 (germline): MGHRA, YSYEKL. This CDR3 is built from 14 residues. The V end lost 1 base, the J end lost 8 bases, and 9 bases lay between the germline ends. The CDR3 DNA is TGCGCCAGCAGCCAAGGTCAGGGACATTCACCCCTCCACTTT. This sequence encodes CASSQGQGHSPLHF.

The chain combines TRBV27 with TRBJ2-7; tentative D call: TRBD2 (6 bases). The germline V gene has CDR1 MNHEY and CDR2 SMNVEV (reference sequence). This CDR3 contains 14 residues. V lost 5 bases and J 0 bases, leaving 11 bases between the germline ends. CDR3 amino acids: CASSISGNSYEQYF. The CDR3 nucleotides are TGTGCCAGCAGTATTAGCGGAAACTCCTACGAGCAGTACTTC.